The rows below give T cell receptor beta chains drawn from one sample of a study of CD8+ T cells in alopecia areata. TCRdb's copy holds only in-frame clones and misses some; the assay was immunoSEQ multiplex PCR. In the table there are 200,000 or so clones, nearly 60% of which are singletons. The material sequenced was CD4+ T cells sorted from blood, taken at week 24, from a patient treated with tofacitinib. The receptors here all came from a human donor with alopecia areata. Both conserved end residues are part of each CDR3. D genes are given only for firm matches. The size field is filled for only some rows; it gives once, few, many or a size class.

clone_size: few; j_call: TRBJ2-2; d_call: .; v_call: TRBV5-1; cdr3_aa: CASSLVSREPNTGELFF
clone_size: few; j_call: TRBJ1-6; d_call: .; v_call: TRBV5-1; cdr3_aa: CASSLETGTSPLHF
clone_size: .; j_call: TRBJ1-2; d_call: .; v_call: TRBV5-4; cdr3_aa: CASSDSRGSDYGYTF
clone_size: .; j_call: TRBJ2-7; d_call: .; v_call: TRBV15; cdr3_aa: CATSRDRGRYEQYF
clone_size: few; j_call: TRBJ1-1; d_call: TRBD1; v_call: TRBV29-1; cdr3_aa: CSGGHRGDTEAFF
clone_size: .; j_call: TRBJ2-3; d_call: .; v_call: TRBV5-4; cdr3_aa: CASSLPGTSDTQYF
clone_size: .; j_call: TRBJ1-4; d_call: .; v_call: TRBV25-1; cdr3_aa: CASSTGFRVEKLFF
clone_size: few; j_call: TRBJ2-2; d_call: TRBD1; v_call: TRBV10-3; cdr3_aa: CAISGSRQGANTGELFF
clone_size: .; j_call: TRBJ1-6; d_call: .; v_call: TRBV7-2; cdr3_aa: CASSWAEAPLHF
clone_size: .; j_call: TRBJ2-5; d_call: TRBD2; v_call: TRBV28; cdr3_aa: CASNPTSGSLETQYF
clone_size: .; j_call: TRBJ1-1; d_call: .; v_call: TRBV7-3; cdr3_aa: CASSLSPTNTEAFF
clone_size: few; j_call: TRBJ2-3; d_call: .; v_call: TRBV30; cdr3_aa: CAWSAGDTQYF
clone_size: .; j_call: TRBJ2-1; d_call: .; v_call: TRBV6-1; cdr3_aa: CASSAGDGYNEQFF
clone_size: .; j_call: TRBJ2-7; d_call: TRBD1; v_call: TRBV9; cdr3_aa: CASSVAGQGYEQYF
clone_size: .; j_call: TRBJ1-5; d_call: .; v_call: TRBV2; cdr3_aa: CASSAAVTNQPQHF
clone_size: .; j_call: TRBJ2-7; d_call: .; v_call: TRBV5-6; cdr3_aa: CASSPSLSYEQYF
clone_size: .; j_call: TRBJ1-2; d_call: .; v_call: TRBV7-9; cdr3_aa: CASSLNDRTNYGYTF